These T cell receptor beta chains were read from a single sample in a study of blood T cell repertoires in COVID-19. Measured with immunoSEQ multiplex PCR; TCRdb has only the in-frame clones, and not every one. Here the sample spans over 150,000 clones, 70% to 85% being singletons. The source material was peripheral blood. Receptors originate from a man aged 55 to 70 with COVID-19, enrolled during active disease. Both conserved end residues are trimmed from each CDR3. A D gene is named only where the DNA matches it firmly.

D gene | J gene | V gene | CDR3 protein
TRBD1 | TRBJ2-7 | TRBV29-1 | SVPGTATYEQY
. | TRBJ2-2 | TRBV7-3 | ASSLTAGFISGELF
. | TRBJ1-5 | TRBV18 | ASSPPVAGYHQPQH
. | TRBJ1-6 | TRBV6-5 | ASSYSTTGLNSPLH
. | TRBJ2-5 | TRBV30 | AWIESGSAGY
. | TRBJ2-1 | TRBV5-1 | ASSLMSGFTYNEQF
. | TRBJ1-2 | TRBV5-6 | ASSPRAGFYGYT
. | TRBJ2-3 | TRBV7-3 | ASSLTGGPADTQY
. | TRBJ2-7 | TRBV24-1 | ATSDPTETGYEQY
. | TRBJ2-1 | TRBV15 | ATSSRDSEQF